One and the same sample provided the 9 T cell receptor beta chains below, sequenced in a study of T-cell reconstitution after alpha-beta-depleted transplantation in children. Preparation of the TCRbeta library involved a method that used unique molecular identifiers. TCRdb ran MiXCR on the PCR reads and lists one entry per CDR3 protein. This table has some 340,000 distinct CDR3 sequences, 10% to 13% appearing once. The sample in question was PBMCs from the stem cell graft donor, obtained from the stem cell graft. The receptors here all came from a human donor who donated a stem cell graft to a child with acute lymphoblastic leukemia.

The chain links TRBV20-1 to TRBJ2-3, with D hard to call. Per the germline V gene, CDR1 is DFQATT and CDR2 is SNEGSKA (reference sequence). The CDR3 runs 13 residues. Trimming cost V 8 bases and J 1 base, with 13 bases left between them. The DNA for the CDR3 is TGCAGTCAGGAGAGGAGCGGCACAGATACGCAGTATTTT. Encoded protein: CSQERSGTDTQYF.

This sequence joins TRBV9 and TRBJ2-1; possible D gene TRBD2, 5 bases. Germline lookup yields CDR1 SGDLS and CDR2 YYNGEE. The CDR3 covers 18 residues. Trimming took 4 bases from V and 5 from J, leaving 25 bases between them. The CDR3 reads CASSPVPVSGGGDNEQFF. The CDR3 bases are TGTGCCAGCAGCCCCGTCCCCGTAAGCGGAGGAGGAGACAATGAGCAGTTCTTC.

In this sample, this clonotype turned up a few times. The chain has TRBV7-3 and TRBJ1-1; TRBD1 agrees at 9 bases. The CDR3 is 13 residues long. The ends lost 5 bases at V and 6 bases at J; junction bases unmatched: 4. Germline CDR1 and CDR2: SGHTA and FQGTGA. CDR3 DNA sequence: TGTGCCAGCAGCCCCAGACAGGGGGCTGAAGCTTTCTTT. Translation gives CASSPRQGAEAFF.

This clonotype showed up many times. The CDR3 DNA reads as TGTGCCAGCAGTCTCCGGACAGGGGGCTACACCGGGGAGCTGTTTTTT. Its protein product is CASSLRTGGYTGELFF. This chain uses TRBV12-3 or TRBV12-4 with TRBJ2-2; 11 bases are shared with TRBD1. V shed 5 bases and J 3 bases; nucleotides not matched to a gene: 5. The CDR3 has 16 amino acids.

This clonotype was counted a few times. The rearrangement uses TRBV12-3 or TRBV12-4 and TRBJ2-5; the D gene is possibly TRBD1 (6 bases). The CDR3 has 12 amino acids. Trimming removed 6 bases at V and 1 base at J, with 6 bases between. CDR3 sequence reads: CASRDSQETQYF. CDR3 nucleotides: TGTGCCAGCAGGGACAGCCAAGAGACCCAGTACTTC.

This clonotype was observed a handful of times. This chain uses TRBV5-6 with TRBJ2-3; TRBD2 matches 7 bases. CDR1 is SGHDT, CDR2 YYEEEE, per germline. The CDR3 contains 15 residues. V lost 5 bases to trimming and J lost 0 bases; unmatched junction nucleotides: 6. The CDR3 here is CASRPSGISTDTQYF. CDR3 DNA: TGTGCCAGCAGACCCAGCGGGATCAGCACAGATACGCAGTATTTT.

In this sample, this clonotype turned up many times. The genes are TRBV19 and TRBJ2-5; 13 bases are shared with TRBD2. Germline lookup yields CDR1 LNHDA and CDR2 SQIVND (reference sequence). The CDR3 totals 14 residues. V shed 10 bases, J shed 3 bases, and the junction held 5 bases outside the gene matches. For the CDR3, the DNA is TGTGCCACCACCGGACTAGCGGGAGAAGAGACCCAGTACTTC. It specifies CATTGLAGEETQYF.

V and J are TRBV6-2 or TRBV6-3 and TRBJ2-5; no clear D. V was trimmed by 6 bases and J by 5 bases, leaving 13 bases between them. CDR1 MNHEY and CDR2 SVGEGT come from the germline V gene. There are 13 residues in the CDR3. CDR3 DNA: TGTGCCAGCAGACCACTTAGGGTGGAGACCCAGTACTTC. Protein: CASRPLRVETQYF.

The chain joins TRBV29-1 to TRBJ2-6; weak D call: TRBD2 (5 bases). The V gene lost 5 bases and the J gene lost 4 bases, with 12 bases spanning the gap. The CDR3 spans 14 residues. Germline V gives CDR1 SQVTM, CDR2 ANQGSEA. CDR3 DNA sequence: TGCAGCGTTTTGGACTCGGCCGGGGCCAACGTCCTGACTTTC. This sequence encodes CSVLDSAGANVLTF.